The present T cell receptor beta chain was sequenced within a study of cytomegalovirus exposure and HLA in healthy donors. Notes on the study in general: Specificity of three CMV-associated chains for CMV antigens was verified in vitro. In the 95 to 150 validation repertoires, a later analysis found that first-cohort TCR clusters tended to co-occur.

Produced via immunoSEQ multiplex PCR; TCRdb's table is partial and in-frame only. The repertoire holds 150,000 or so clones, with roughly nine tenths as singletons. As for this clone: Its antigen is undetermined.

This clonotype was sampled from a woman aged 18-29 years in good health and CMV-seropositive. The specimen was PBMCs.

The CDR3 loop reads CSVEDLRDTGELFF. The DNA of the CDR3 is TGCAGCGTTGAAGACCTCCGGGACACCGGGGAGCTGTTTTTT. V gene TRBV29-1 combines with J gene TRBJ2-2; no reliable D call. The germline CDR1 and CDR2 sequences are SQVTM and ANQGSEA. V gave up 0 bases and J gave up 3 bases, with 8 bases separating them. This CDR3 has 14 amino acids.